The 32 T cell receptor beta chains listed next were all sequenced from one sample in a study of blood T cell repertoires in COVID-19. Measured with immunoSEQ multiplex PCR; TCRdb has only the in-frame clones, and not every one. The top ten hold approximately 6.5% of the sample, which has about 300,000 clones, about 87% seen once. The sequenced sample consisted of peripheral blood. The receptors come from a woman between 50 and 59 years old with COVID-19, enrolled during active disease.

The chain recombines TRBV18 with TRBJ2-7, with 7 bases identical to TRBD1. Losses at the gene ends were 2 bases for V and 3 bases for J; bases not matched to a gene: 4. CDR3 length: 14 residues. The V gene's germline CDR1 is KGHSH and CDR2 LQKENI. CDR3 DNA sequence: TGTGCCAGCTCACCAAGGGGGCTCCTCTACGAGCAGTACTTC. Translation gives CASSPRGLLYEQYF.

The rearrangement links TRBV19 to TRBJ1-4, with TRBD1 as a possible D gene (5 bases). V shed 5 bases and J shed 4 bases, with 17 bases lying between them. Germline V gene data show CDR1 as LNHDA and CDR2 as SQIVND (reference sequence). The CDR3 runs 16 residues. CDR3 bases: TGTGCCAGTAGTCTCGGGGGAGGGCTAATTAATGAAAAACTGTTTTTT. This sequence encodes CASSLGGGLINEKLFF. Full variable domain (missing parts from reference TRBV19 and TRBJ1-4): DGGITQSPKYLFRKEGQNVTLSCEQNLNHDAMYWYRQDPGQGLRLIYYSQIVNDFQKGDIAEGYSVSREKKESFPLTVTSAQKNPTAFYLCASSLGGGLINEKLFFGSGTQLSVL.

A word on this clone: Within the sample, other DNA sequences also encode this same CDR3. The J gene is TRBJ2-3, the V gene TRBV4-3; 9 nucleotides match TRBD2. The CDR3 has 16 residues. CDR1 is LGHNA, CDR2 YSLEER, per germline. The V gene end was trimmed by 2 bases and the J gene end by 3 bases; junction bases not matched to a gene: 6. The CDR3 bases are TGCGCCAGCAGCCAATTTTCTAGCGGGATAACAGATACGCAGTATTTT. It codes for CASSQFSSGITDTQYF.

The chain uses TRBV6-4 and TRBJ2-7; 12 nucleotides line up with TRBD1. The V gene end was trimmed by 2 bases and the J gene end by 3 bases; junction bases not matched to a gene: 17. CDR3 size: 20 residues. The germline V gene has CDR1 MRHNA and CDR2 SNTAGT. CDR3 region: CASSDPIGTGGFTGDYEQYF. As DNA, the CDR3 is TGTGCCAGCAGTGACCCCATAGGGACAGGGGGCTTTACGGGCGACTACGAGCAGTACTTC.

J is TRBJ2-5 and V is TRBV4-2; 13 positions agree with TRBD2. The CDR3 spans 18 residues. V lost 0 bases to trimming and J lost 4 bases; unmatched junction nucleotides: 8. CDR1 LGHNA and CDR2 YNFKEQ come from the germline V gene. CDR3 nucleotide sequence: TGTGCCAGCAGCCAAGATAAAGGACTAGCGGGAGACTCAGAGACCCAGTACTTC. Its translation is CASSQDKGLAGDSETQYF.

The chain employs TRBV7-2 and TRBJ2-7, with 7 positions matching TRBD1. Germline V gene lookup returns CDR1 SGHTA and CDR2 FQGNSA. V shed 1 base and J 3 bases; nucleotides not matched to a gene: 3. This CDR3 region has 14 residues. The CDR3 DNA is TGTGCCAGCAGCTTAGGGGGACAGCTCTACGAGCAGTACTTC. Translated: CASSLGGQLYEQYF. Using reference TRBV7-2 and TRBJ2-7 for the parts outside the CDR3, the full variable domain is GAGVSQSPSNKVTEKGKDVELRCDPISGHTALYWYRQSLGQGLEFLIYFQGNSAPDKSGLPSDRFSAERTGGSVSTLTIQRTQQEDSAVYLCASSLGGQLYEQYFGPGTRLTVT.

The chain carries TRBV30 and TRBJ2-7, with 7 positions matching TRBD1. The CDR3 has 13 amino acids. Germline V CDR1 and CDR2: GTSNPN, SVGIG (reference sequence). V was clipped by 3 bases and J by 6 bases; unmatched bases: 8. The CDR3 bases are TGTGCCTGGAGCAAGGGGGCGGTGGGCGAGCAGTACTTC. Protein product: CAWSKGAVGEQYF.

Written as DNA, the CDR3 is TGTGCCAGCAGTCTAGAGATAGGGGCTGGCGAATTCTTC. Its translation is CASSLEIGAGEFF. The chain employs TRBV6-5 and TRBJ2-1; D may be TRBD1 (5 bases). Germline lookup yields CDR1 MNHEY and CDR2 SVGAGI. V dropped 5 bases and J dropped 16 bases, with 21 bases sitting between them. CDR3 size: 13 residues.

The chain recombines TRBV18 with TRBJ1-3; D is unresolved. The CDR3 length is 14 residues. Germline V gene sequence: CDR1 KGHSH, CDR2 LQKENI. V was shortened by 4 bases and J by 4 bases, with 11 bases between the two germline ends. CDR3 DNA: TGTGCCAGCTCACATGATACAGACGGAAACACCATATATTTT. Translating gives CASSHDTDGNTIYF.

J is TRBJ2-1 and V is TRBV29-1; no definite D call. The CDR3 has 12 amino acids. Germline values: CDR1 SQVTM, CDR2 ANQGSEA. Trimming shortened V by 2 bases and J by 4 bases, and 6 bases separated the two germline ends. CDR3 nucleotide sequence: TGCAGCGTTGAACTGGAGTACAATGAGCAGTTCTTC. As protein: CSVELEYNEQFF.

This chain joins TRBV24-1 and TRBJ2-3, with D tentatively TRBD2 (5 bases). The V end lost 10 bases, the J end lost 0 bases, and 7 bases lay between the germline ends. The CDR3 loop spans 12 amino acids. CDR1 is KGHDR, CDR2 SFDVKD, per germline. The CDR3: CATRGSTDTQYF. CDR3 in DNA: TGTGCCACACGGGGTAGCACAGATACGCAGTATTTT.

The rearrangement uses TRBV3-1 (or the pseudogene TRBV3-2) and TRBJ2-5, with TRBD2 as a possible D gene (5 bases). CDR3 length: 13 residues. Between the trimmed V and J ends, which lost 6 bases and 5 bases, there was a span of 13 bases. CDR1 and CDR2 from the germline V gene are LGHDT and YNNKEL (reference sequence). CDR3 nucleotides: TGTGCCAGCAGGGCCGTGACGGGGGAGACCCAGTACTTC. It yields the protein CASRAVTGETQYF.

The V and J genes are TRBV9 and TRBJ1-1, with 8 bases aligning to TRBD1. The germline CDR1 and CDR2 sequences are SGDLS and YYNGEE. J lost 5 bases, V lost 4 bases, and 13 bases had no gene match. This CDR3 comprises 16 residues. Here the CDR3 DNA reads TGTGCCAGCAGCTTGATGTCGGGACAGGAGGGGACTGAAGCTTTCTTT. It specifies CASSLMSGQEGTEAFF.

J is TRBJ2-7 and V is TRBV6-2 or TRBV6-3, with D possibly TRBD2 on 5 matching bases. Germline CDR1 MNHEY, CDR2 SVGEGT. Trimming took off 5 bases at V and 1 base at J, with 15 bases between the two ends. This CDR3 is 15 amino acids long. CDR3 DNA sequence: TGTGCCAGCAGTAAAAGGCTAGCTGATTCCTACGAGCAGTACTTC. Protein product: CASSKRLADSYEQYF.

This chain uses TRBV18 with TRBJ1-6; 8 bases are a match to TRBD1. Germline V gives CDR1 KGHSH, CDR2 LQKENI. Trimming at V came to 3 bases and at J to 8 bases, leaving 6 bases not matched to a gene. This CDR3 spans 15 amino acids. CDR3 amino acids: CASSPRDRLDSPLHF. The CDR3 DNA is TGTGCCAGCTCACCCAGGGACAGGTTGGATTCACCCCTCCACTTT.

V usage is TRBV5-6 and J usage is TRBJ2-3; D is unclear. This CDR3 has 15 amino acids. Germline V CDR1 and CDR2: SGHDT, YYEEEE. V was cut by 3 bases and J by 5 bases, with 16 bases left in between. CDR3 nucleotide sequence: TGTGCCAGCAGCTATCCTATAGTAGCAAGAGATACGCAGTATTTT. Translating it yields CASSYPIVARDTQYF.

The V and J genes are TRBV10-3 and TRBJ2-7; tentatively, D is TRBD2 (6 bases). The germline V gene has CDR1 ENHRY and CDR2 SYGVKD. The CDR3 contains 13 residues. Deletions cut 7 bases from V and 2 bases from J, with 12 bases between. For the CDR3, the DNA is TGTGCCATCATGGCTAGCGAGGCCTACGAGCAGTACTTC. Amino acid sequence: CAIMASEAYEQYF.

This chain uses TRBV6-6 with TRBJ2-7; TRBD2 matches 9 bases. This CDR3 contains 16 residues. Germline V gene lookup returns CDR1 MNHNY and CDR2 SVGAGI (reference sequence). V lost 6 bases, J lost 4 bases, and 13 bases stayed unmatched. The chain's CDR3 is CASRKGSGSRMYEQYF. CDR3 DNA sequence: TGTGCCAGCAGAAAGGGTAGCGGGAGTAGGATGTACGAGCAGTACTTC.

This clone was seen once. V gene TRBV7-9 combines with J gene TRBJ1-2; D possibly corresponds to TRBD1 (5 bases). The germline V and J ends were trimmed by 1 base and 0 bases, with 12 bases remaining between them. Germline CDR1 and CDR2: SEHNR and FQNEAQ (reference sequence). The CDR3 totals 16 residues. This CDR3 is CASSLGGARANYGYTF. DNA for the CDR3: TGTGCCAGCAGCTTAGGCGGGGCCCGTGCTAACTATGGCTACACCTTC.

The chain joins TRBV6-5 to TRBJ2-1, with 11 bases lining up with TRBD2. CDR1 and CDR2 from the germline V gene are MNHEY and SVGAGI. The ends lost 5 bases at V and 4 bases at J; junction bases unmatched: 4. CDR3 size: 15 residues. In nucleotides, the CDR3 is TGTGCCAGCAGTAGTAGCGGGAGGGGTTACAATGAGCAGTTCTTC. This encodes CASSSSGRGYNEQFF.

This rearrangement joins TRBV4-1 to TRBJ2-1, with 9 bases aligning to TRBD2. The CDR3 runs 16 residues. CDR1 is MGHRA and CDR2 is YSYEKL in the germline V gene. The junction had 5 bases not matched to a gene; V was cut back by 2 bases and J by 3 bases. The CDR3 sequence is CASSQFSGSLYNEQFF. CDR3 DNA: TGCGCCAGCAGCCAATTTAGCGGGAGCCTCTACAATGAGCAGTTCTTC.

The chain combines TRBV5-5 with TRBJ1-6; 10 bases are shared with TRBD1. CDR3 length: 14 amino acids. V gave up 3 bases and J gave up 13 bases; unmatched junction bases: 7. Germline V gene sequence: CDR1 SGHKS, CDR2 YYEKEE (reference sequence). CDR3 loop: CASSYSGTGAPLHF. In DNA, the CDR3 is TGTGCCAGCAGCTACTCCGGGACAGGGGCCCCCCTCCACTTT.

The chain links TRBV7-2 to TRBJ2-7; TRBD2 agrees at 9 bases. The CDR3 length is 17 residues. The V segment lost 5 bases and the J segment 3 bases; nucleotides outside the gene matches: 14. Per germline, CDR1 SGHTA and CDR2 FQGNSA. Written as DNA, the CDR3 is TGTGCCAGCAGCGCGCAAAGCGCCCTAGCGGGGCTCTACGAGCAGTACTTC. It yields the protein CASSAQSALAGLYEQYF. The full variable domain, with the rest looked up from reference TRBV7-2 and TRBJ2-7, is GAGVSQSPSNKVTEKGKDVELRCDPISGHTALYWYRQSLGQGLEFLIYFQGNSAPDKSGLPSDRFSAERTGGSVSTLTIQRTQQEDSAVYLCASSAQSALAGLYEQYFGPGTRLTVT.

This chain joins TRBV5-6 and TRBJ2-7; D is undetermined. V dropped 2 bases and J dropped 3 bases, with 6 bases sitting between them. Germline V CDR1 and CDR2: SGHDT, YYEEEE. This CDR3 has 12 amino acids. The chain's CDR3 is CASSFSVYEQYF. DNA for the CDR3: TGTGCCAGCAGCTTTTCCGTCTACGAGCAGTACTTC. The variable domain in full, completed from reference TRBV5-6 and TRBJ2-7, reads DAGVTQSPTHLIKTRGQQVTLRCSPKSGHDTVSWYQQALGQGPQFIFQYYEEEERQRGNFPDRFSGHQFPNYSSELNVNALLLGDSALYLCASSFSVYEQYFGPGTRLTVT.

On this clone itself: Other DNA sequences from this sample encode an identical CDR3 as well. The J gene is TRBJ2-7, the V gene TRBV5-1; a possible D gene is TRBD1 (6 bases). Trimming removed 2 bases from V and 4 bases from J, with 10 bases in between. The V gene's germline CDR1 is SGHRS and CDR2 YFSETQ. The CDR3 sequence is 13 residues long. The DNA for the CDR3 is TGCGCCAGCAGCTTAACAGGGAATTACGAGCAGTACTTC. Its protein is CASSLTGNYEQYF.

The rearrangement uses TRBV7-9 and TRBJ2-1; TRBD2 matches at 9 bases. Germline V gene sequence: CDR1 SEHNR, CDR2 FQNEAQ (reference sequence). The CDR3 runs to 17 residues. Trimming took 1 base from V and 0 from J; bases not matched to a gene: 4. For the CDR3, the DNA is TGTGCCAGCAGCTTAGTTGGGCGGGAGGGCTCCTACAATGAGCAGTTCTTC. The encoded protein is CASSLVGREGSYNEQFF.

The V gene is TRBV5-6, the J gene TRBJ2-1; the match to TRBD2 covers 9 bases. The CDR3 spans 15 residues. V shed 1 base, J shed 4 bases, and the junction held 3 bases outside the gene matches. Germline CDR1 and CDR2: SGHDT and YYEEEE. In DNA, the CDR3 is TGTGCCAGCAGCTTGAGTAGCGGGAGTTACAATGAGCAGTTCTTC. Its translation is CASSLSSGSYNEQFF.

This clone is a singleton in its sample. V usage is TRBV6-5 and J usage is TRBJ2-2, with no clear D. Germline-derived CDR1 and CDR2 are MNHEY and SVGAGI. This CDR3 has 13 residues. V lost 0 bases to trimming and J lost 5 bases, with 4 bases between them. The CDR3 DNA follows: TGTGCCAGCAGTTACTCCGGGACCGGGGAGCTGTTTTTT. This codes for CASSYSGTGELFF.

This rearrangement joins TRBV3-1 (or the pseudogene TRBV3-2) to TRBJ1-1; a possible D gene is TRBD1 (5 bases). The CDR3 loop spans 16 amino acids. V lost 0 bases and J lost 1, with 12 bases in between. Germline-derived CDR1 and CDR2 are LGHDT and YNNKEL (reference sequence). The CDR3 here is CASSQEGAATNTEAFF. The CDR3 region has the DNA TGTGCCAGCAGCCAAGAAGGGGCAGCCACGAACACTGAAGCTTTCTTT.

The V and J genes are TRBV3-1 (or the pseudogene TRBV3-2) and TRBJ2-2; 11 bases align to TRBD2. Germline assignment: CDR1 LGHDT and CDR2 YNNKEL (reference sequence). This CDR3 is 15 amino acids long. V was pared by 3 bases and J by 3 bases, with 0 bases of the junction left unmatched. This CDR3 is CASSQGLADTGELFF. DNA of the CDR3: TGTGCCAGCAGCCAGGGACTAGCGGACACCGGGGAGCTGTTTTTT.

This clone was recorded only once. The genes are TRBV2 and TRBJ1-2, with 10 bases aligning to TRBD1. CDR1 SNHLY and CDR2 FYNNEI come from the germline V gene. The V and J ends lost 6 bases and 8 bases, in that order; junction bases with no gene match: 9. The CDR3 runs to 14 residues. CDR3 bases: TGTGCCAGCAGGGAGACAGGGGGCTTATACGGCTACACCTTC. This sequence encodes CASRETGGLYGYTF.

V usage is TRBV7-9 and J usage is TRBJ2-1; 9 positions agree with TRBD2. V lost 1 base to trimming and J lost 0 bases; unmatched junction nucleotides: 10. Germline CDR1 and CDR2: SEHNR and FQNEAQ (reference sequence). The CDR3 loop spans 19 amino acids. The CDR3 DNA reads TGTGCCAGCAGCTTAGATGTGCGAGCGGGAGGACCCTCCTACAATGAGCAGTTCTTC. Translating gives CASSLDVRAGGPSYNEQFF.